These 17 T cell receptor beta chains came from one sample sequenced in a study of technical replicates of blood from a handful of donors. The table came from immunoSEQ multiplex PCR; TCRdb's copy has only in-frame clones and leaves some out. This sample has about 74,000 clones, with over 90% found just once. The specimen sequenced was T cells isolated from PBMCs. Receptors originate from a human donor in good health.

The rearrangement joins TRBV11-2 to TRBJ2-2; D ambiguous. There are 12 residues in the CDR3. V lost 8 bases, J lost 2 bases, and 6 bases lay in between. The germline V gene has CDR1 SGHAT and CDR2 FQNNGV. The CDR3 sequence is CASAYNTGELFF. The CDR3 DNA is TGTGCCAGCGCCTATAACACCGGGGAGCTGTTTTTT.

This clone was seen a handful of times. The chain has TRBV10-2 and TRBJ2-3; 13 bases map to TRBD2. CDR1 is WSHSY and CDR2 is SAAADI in the germline V gene. The CDR3 contains 18 residues. J was trimmed by 3 bases and V by 0 bases; bases with no gene match: 6. This CDR3 is CASSESRTSGRGTDTQYF. The CDR3 region has the DNA TGCGCCAGCAGTGAGTCGAGGACTAGCGGGAGAGGGACAGATACGCAGTATTTT.

The chain has TRBV9 and TRBJ2-7; 12 nucleotides agree with TRBD1. Germline CDR1 is SGDLS and CDR2 is YYNGEE. The CDR3 has 16 amino acids. J lost 1 base, V lost 2 bases, and 4 bases had no gene match. CDR3: CASSVGGQGASYEQYF. The CDR3 DNA is TGTGCCAGCAGCGTCGGGGGACAGGGGGCGTCCTACGAGCAGTACTTC.

This chain connects TRBV28 to TRBJ1-5, with a weak D call TRBD1 (5 bases). This CDR3 has 13 amino acids. Germline V gene sequence: CDR1 MDHEN, CDR2 SYDVKM. V was shortened by 3 bases and J by 9 bases, with 12 bases between the two germline ends. CDR3 DNA sequence: TGTGCCAGCAGTTTGGGGGGTAGACCGCCCCAGCATTTT. Translating it yields CASSLGGRPPQHF. Drawing the rest from reference TRBV28 and TRBJ1-5, the complete variable domain is DVKVTQSSRYLVKRTGEKVFLECVQDMDHENMFWYRQDPGLGLRLIYFSYDVKMKEKGDIPEGYSVSREKKERFSLILESASTNQTSMYLCASSLGGRPPQHFGDGTRLSIL.

The chain uses TRBV2 and TRBJ2-5; TRBD2 agrees at 7 bases. The V and J ends lost 9 bases and 2 bases, in that order; junction bases with no gene match: 3. The CDR3 length is 12 residues. From germline, CDR1 is SNHLY and CDR2 FYNNEI. The CDR3 DNA reads as TGTGCCAGGCGGGAGATTCAAGAGACCCAGTACTTC. Translation gives CARREIQETQYF.

V is TRBV5-8 and J is TRBJ2-6, with D perhaps TRBD2 (7 bases). V was pared by 5 bases and J by 0 bases, with 18 bases between. The CDR3 sequence is 18 residues long. Per the germline V gene, CDR1 is SGHTS and CDR2 is YDEGEE. CDR3 region: CASRRAGHPVSGANVLTF. Here the CDR3 DNA reads TGTGCCAGCAGGAGAGCGGGACACCCAGTCTCTGGGGCCAACGTCCTGACTTTC.

This rearrangement joins TRBV10-3 to TRBJ1-2, with D maybe TRBD1 (5 bases). Germline-derived CDR1 and CDR2 are ENHRY and SYGVKD. With 0 bases removed from V and 1 base from J, the gap between germline ends came to 9 bases. There are 15 residues in the CDR3. CDR3 loop: CAISESKGLNYGYTF. CDR3 DNA sequence: TGTGCCATCAGTGAGTCGAAGGGACTTAACTATGGCTACACCTTC.

This sequence joins TRBV5-1 and TRBJ2-7, with D hard to call. V lost 4 bases and J lost 1, with 9 bases in between. CDR1 and CDR2 from the germline V gene are SGHRS and YFSETQ. The CDR3 has 13 amino acids. The chain's CDR3 is CASSPPQSYEQYF. CDR3 DNA sequence: TGCGCCAGCAGCCCCCCCCAGTCCTACGAGCAGTACTTC.

V usage is TRBV30 and J usage is TRBJ1-5, with a weak D call TRBD1 (5 bases). The CDR3 runs 12 residues. CDR1 is GTSNPN and CDR2 is SVGIG in the germline V gene (reference sequence). V was cut by 3 bases and J by 6 bases, with 9 bases left in between. The CDR3 DNA is TGTGCCTGGAGCGCGGGGACTCAGCCCCAGCATTTT. Its protein is CAWSAGTQPQHF.

The chain joins TRBV27 to TRBJ2-7; 8 bases line up with TRBD2. V gave up 5 bases and J gave up 2 bases; unmatched junction bases: 14. The CDR3 is made up of 17 amino acids. CDR1 and CDR2 from the germline V gene are MNHEY and SMNVEV (reference sequence). This chain's CDR3 is CASSRGLGAGVTYEQYF. The CDR3 DNA is TGTGCCAGCAGTCGAGGTTTAGGAGCGGGAGTTACCTACGAGCAGTACTTC.

The CDR3 DNA follows: TGTGCCACCAGCCCCCGAGGAGGGGAGCAGTTCTTC. This encodes CATSPRGGEQFF. The chain joins TRBV15 to TRBJ2-1; D may be TRBD2 (6 bases). CDR1 and CDR2 (germline): LNHNV, YYDKDF (reference sequence). The CDR3 has 12 amino acids. V was clipped by 5 bases and J by 10 bases, with 12 bases between them. Based on the CDR3 plus reference TRBV15 and TRBJ2-1, the full variable domain is DAMVIQNPRYQVTQFGKPVTLSCSQTLNHNVMYWYQQKSSQAPKLLFHYYDKDFNNEADTPDNFQSRRPNTSFCFLDIRSPGLGDTAMYLCATSPRGGEQFFGPGTRLTVL.

The rearrangement links TRBV28 to TRBJ2-7; TRBD2 agrees at 10 bases. Per germline, CDR1 MDHEN and CDR2 SYDVKM. The CDR3 has 16 residues. V dropped 8 bases and J dropped 3; count of bases not matched to a gene: 13. The CDR3 here is CASCSIKLAGGYEQYF. CDR3 DNA: TGTGCCAGCTGCTCGATTAAGTTAGCGGGAGGCTACGAGCAGTACTTC.

This chain uses TRBV5-5 with TRBJ2-2, with 7 bases matching TRBD1. The V gene end was trimmed by 2 bases and the J gene end by 3 bases; junction bases not matched to a gene: 4. Germline V gene data show CDR1 as SGHKS and CDR2 as YYEKEE (reference sequence). This CDR3 contains 15 residues. The CDR3 spells CASSLGTEDTGELFF. The CDR3, as DNA: TGTGCCAGCAGCTTAGGGACAGAGGACACCGGGGAGCTGTTTTTT.

This clone appeared once. The CDR3 region is CASSLPNRGDYTIYF. The CDR3 DNA reads as TGTGCCAGCAGCTTACCGAACAGGGGAGACTACACCATATATTTT. The gene calls are TRBV11-2 and TRBJ1-3, with 7 positions matching TRBD1. This CDR3 is built from 15 residues. Losses at the gene ends were 2 bases for V and 8 bases for J; bases not matched to a gene: 9. Germline-derived CDR1 and CDR2 are SGHAT and FQNNGV.

The rearrangement joins TRBV28 to TRBJ2-7, with 8 bases identical to TRBD2. The CDR3 runs 13 residues. Germline CDR1 and CDR2: MDHEN and SYDVKM. Germline trimming cut 6 bases from V and 2 bases from J; bases unmatched to any gene: 3. CDR3 in amino acids: CASRGLGTYEQYF. The CDR3 bases are TGTGCCAGCAGGGGACTAGGTACCTACGAGCAGTACTTC.

The CDR3 is CASSLVSSDTQYF. CDR3 DNA: TGTGCCAGCAGCTTGGTTTCTTCAGATACGCAGTATTTT. The chain recombines TRBV5-6 with TRBJ2-3; D gene ambiguous. Deletions cut 0 bases from V and 4 bases from J, with 6 bases between. The CDR3 consists of 13 residues. Looked up from germline, CDR1 is SGHDT and CDR2 is YYEEEE.

This clone was picked up one time. The rearrangement joins TRBV5-1 to TRBJ1-1; 7 bases match TRBD1. After removal of 5 bases from V and 4 bases from J, the junction contained 8 bases not matched to a gene. This CDR3 has 14 residues. Germline V CDR1 and CDR2: SGHRS, YFSETQ. CDR3 DNA sequence: TGCGCCAGCAGTCTTCAGGGGGACCGCACTGAAGCTTTCTTT. Encoded protein: CASSLQGDRTEAFF.